The 9 T cell receptor beta chains below all came from one sample that was sequenced in a study of blood T cells in healthy people across ages. The authors ran a second PCR of about 6 to 11 cycles using a sample-barcoded 5' primer and a J-beta primer mix. TCRdb re-derived calls from the 5' RACE reads in MiXCR, one entry per CDR3 protein. The table has about 640,000 distinct CDR3 sequences, around three fifths seen once. The sample was blood. The receptors were gathered from a man aged 55 to 70 in good health.

V and J are TRBV3-1 and TRBJ1-5, with 9 bases identical to TRBD1. Germline V lookup: CDR1 LGHDT, CDR2 YNNKEL (reference sequence). V was pared by 1 base and J by 3 bases, with 7 bases of the junction left unmatched. CDR3 length: 17 amino acids. The CDR3, as DNA: TGTGCCAGCAGCCAAGGGAGGGGGACAGGGCACAATCAGCCCCAGCATTTT. This gives the protein CASSQGRGTGHNQPQHF. The whole variable domain, filled in from reference TRBV3-1 and TRBJ1-5, reads DTAVSQTPKYLVTQMGNDKSIKCEQNLGHDTMYWYKQDSKKFLKIMFSYNNKELIINETVPNRFSPKSPDKAHLNLHINSLELGDSAVYFCASSQGRGTGHNQPQHFGDGTRLSIL.

This clonotype was seen a few times. V and J are TRBV7-9 and TRBJ2-5; 9 nucleotides match TRBD1. Germline V gives CDR1 SEHNR, CDR2 FQNEAQ (reference sequence). Trimming removed 5 bases from V and 10 bases from J; junction bases left unmatched: 5. This CDR3 has 12 residues. The DNA of the CDR3 is TGTGCCAGCAGCGTGGACAGGGGTAACCAGTACTTC. The encoded protein is CASSVDRGNQYF. Full variable domain (outside the CDR3, taken from reference TRBV7-9 and TRBJ2-5): DTGVSQNPRHKITKRGQNVTFRCDPISEHNRLYWYRQTLGQGPEFLTYFQNEAQLEKSRLLSDRFSAERPKGSFSTLEIQRTEQGDSAMYLCASSVDRGNQYFGPGTRLLVL.

The chain couples TRBV5-6 to TRBJ1-1; TRBD1 matches 8 bases. V trimming: 4 bases; J trimming: 4 bases; junction bases outside the gene matches: 9. The CDR3 covers 15 residues. Germline CDR1 reads SGHDT; CDR2 reads YYEEEE. CDR3 region: CASSLTYRGATEAFF. As DNA, the CDR3 is TGTGCCAGCAGCCTCACTTACAGGGGGGCCACTGAAGCTTTCTTT.

This clonotype was recorded a few times. The rearrangement links TRBV7-2 to TRBJ2-5; possibly TRBD2 for D (5 bases). CDR3 length: 13 residues. Germline assignment: CDR1 SGHTA and CDR2 FQGNSA. V dropped 3 bases and J dropped 5 bases, with 10 bases sitting between them. The CDR3 here is CASSLLAFETQYF. The CDR3 DNA follows: TGTGCCAGCAGCTTGCTAGCCTTCGAGACCCAGTACTTC.

This clonotype was counted between two and nine times. This rearrangement joins TRBV20-1 to TRBJ2-7; 9 bases agree with TRBD1. Trimming at V came to 4 bases and at J to 4 bases, leaving 5 bases not matched to a gene. The CDR3 length is 13 residues. In germline, CDR1 is DFQATT, CDR2 SNEGSKA (reference sequence). DNA for the CDR3: TGCAGTGCTATCCGAGACAGGGGGTACGAGCAGTACTTC. Translating it yields CSAIRDRGYEQYF.

This sequence joins TRBV5-1 and TRBJ2-3, with no clear D. CDR1 is SGHRS, CDR2 YFSETQ, per germline. Trimming removed 8 bases from V and 6 bases from J, with 16 bases in between. CDR3 size: 13 residues. The CDR3 bases are TGCGCCAGTACTGAATCCCTTCGGGATACGCAGTATTTT. It is translated as CASTESLRDTQYF.

The J gene is TRBJ2-3, the V gene TRBV20-1; D is tentatively TRBD1 or TRBD2 (6 bases each). Looked up from germline, CDR1 is DFQATT and CDR2 is SNEGSKA (reference sequence). V lost 5 bases and J 11 bases, leaving 23 bases between the germline ends. CDR3 length: 14 amino acids. This chain's CDR3 is CSALGGRGQGMQYF. CDR3 DNA sequence: TGCAGTGCTCTCGGGGGTCGGGGGCAGGGGATGCAGTATTTT.

Only a few counts were recorded for this clonotype. The junction differs from germline at one of its ends, possibly a read error. V is TRBV15 and J is TRBJ2-4; the D gene is possibly TRBD1 (6 bases). The CDR3 length is 17 residues. Germline CDR1 and CDR2: LNHNV and YYDKDF (reference sequence). CDR3 amino acids: CATSRRRTDLAKNIQYF. In nucleotides, the CDR3 is TGTGCCACCAGCAGACGGAGGACAGATCTAGCCAAGAACATTCAGTACTTC. Using reference TRBV15 and TRBJ2-4 for the parts outside the CDR3, the full variable domain is DAMVIQNPRYQVTQFGKPVTLSCSQTLNHNVMYWYQQKSSQAPKLLFHYYDKDFNNEADTPDNFQSRRPNTSFCFLDIRSPGLGDTAMYLCATSRRRTDLAKNIQYFGAGTRLSVL.

V gene TRBV11-2 combines with J gene TRBJ1-5; no reliable D call. The CDR3 is made up of 15 amino acids. V lost 4 bases to trimming and J lost 9 bases, with 19 bases between them. Per germline, CDR1 SGHAT and CDR2 FQNNGV. Here the CDR3 reads CASSSRSGPDGPQHF. Written as DNA, the CDR3 is TGTGCCAGCAGCTCCCGGAGTGGTCCGGATGGGCCCCAGCATTTT.